This T cell receptor (beta chain) came from a study of CD8+ T cells in alopecia areata. Extraction and reverse transcription of RNA yielded cDNA as the sequencing template. This table comes from immunoSEQ multiplex PCR, and its TCRdb copy is limited to in-frame clones, with some not included. The sample lists about 170,000 clones, approximately 59% seen once, with 16% in the top ten. Study-wide results and caveats: Scalp lesions, especially in alopecia totalis/universalis, had higher clonality than normal scalp. Scalp repertoires also include resident alphabeta T cells from normal skin.

Treatment defined: oral pan-JAK inhibitor, 5-10 mg twice daily. Alopecia areata patients gave lesional scalp punch biopsies and peripheral blood samples. CD4+ and CD8+ T cells were sorted from PBMCs stained for CD3, CD4 and CD8. This clone has only a few counts. What it recognizes is unknown. The source is a human donor with alopecia areata. The sample was CD4+ T cells sorted from blood, taken at approximately week 60, from a patient treated with tofacitinib.

The CDR3 sequence is CAWRGMGPPGQPQHF. For the CDR3, the DNA is TGTGCCTGGAGAGGGATGGGACCCCCAGGGCAGCCCCAGCATTTT. The chain combines TRBV30 with TRBJ1-5; possible D gene TRBD1, 5 bases. Trimming left V 3 bases short and J 7 bases short, with 19 bases between. The V gene's germline CDR1 is GTSNPN and CDR2 SVGIG (reference sequence). The CDR3 is 15 residues long. Looking up the rest from reference TRBV30 and TRBJ1-5 gives the full variable domain: SQTIHQWPATLVQPVGSPLSLECTVEGTSNPNLYWYRQAAGRGLQLLFYSVGIGQISSEVPQNLSASRPQDRQFILSSKKLLLSDSGFYLCAWRGMGPPGQPQHFGDGTRLSIL.